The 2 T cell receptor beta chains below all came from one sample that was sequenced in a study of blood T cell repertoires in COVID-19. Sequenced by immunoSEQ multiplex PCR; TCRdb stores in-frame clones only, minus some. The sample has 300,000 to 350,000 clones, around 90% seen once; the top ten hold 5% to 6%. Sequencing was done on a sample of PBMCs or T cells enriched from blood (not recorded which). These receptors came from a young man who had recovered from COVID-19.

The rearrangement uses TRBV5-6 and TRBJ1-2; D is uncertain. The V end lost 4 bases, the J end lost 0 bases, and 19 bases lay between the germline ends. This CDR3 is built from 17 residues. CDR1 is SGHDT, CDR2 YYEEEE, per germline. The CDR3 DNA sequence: TGTGCCAGCAGCCCATGGCGGTCGCTCACCGCTAACTATGGCTACACCTTC. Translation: CASSPWRSLTANYGYTF.

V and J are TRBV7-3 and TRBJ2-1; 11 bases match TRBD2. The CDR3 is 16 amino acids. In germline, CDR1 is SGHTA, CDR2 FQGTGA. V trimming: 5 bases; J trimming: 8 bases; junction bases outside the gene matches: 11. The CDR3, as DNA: TGTGCCAGCAGCCTAGCGGGGGGCCTCCTCCGGTATGAGCAGTTCTTC. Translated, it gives CASSLAGGLLRYEQFF. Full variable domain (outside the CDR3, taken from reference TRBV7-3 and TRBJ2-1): GAGVSQTPSNKVTEKGKYVELRCDPISGHTALYWYRQSLGQGPEFLIYFQGTGAADDSGLPNDRFFAVRPEGSVSTLKIQRTERGDSAVYLCASSLAGGLLRYEQFFGPGTRLTVL.